These 5 T cell receptor beta chains were all obtained from the same sample, sequenced in a study of vaccination effects on CD4 cells after COVID-19. Some clones are missing from TCRdb's copy, which holds only in-frame ones; the method was immunoSEQ multiplex PCR. This table has about 46,000 clones, over 60% appearing once. No antigen has been identified for these receptors. Antigen-specific CD4+ T cells were expanded (with viral peptide pools) by the ViraFEST assay ahead of sequencing. The culture ran for about eleven days before CD4+ T cells were isolated. As their vaccination, participants received two doses of either BNT162b2 or mRNA-1273. The source was CD4+ T cells from PBMCs cultured with HCoV-OC43 spike peptides, collected after COVID-19 vaccination. The sample's subset: HCoV-OC43 spike overlapping peptide pool stimulation. These receptors were taken from a human donor who received a COVID-19 vaccine.

This sequence joins TRBV6-5 and TRBJ2-1; D may be TRBD2 (8 bases). The CDR3 spans 15 residues. V was pared by 6 bases and J by 6 bases, with 18 bases between. Germline CDR1 MNHEY, CDR2 SVGAGI. Written as DNA, the CDR3 is TGTGCCAGCAGCAACGGGGGGGAGGGGGCCAATGAGCAGTTCTTC. This translates into CASSNGGEGANEQFF.

The gene calls are TRBV7-9 and TRBJ1-1, with D possibly being TRBD1 (5 bases). Trimming shortened V by 0 bases and J by 0 bases, and 17 bases separated the two germline ends. The CDR3 spans 18 residues. Germline loops: CDR1 SEHNR, CDR2 FQNEAQ (reference sequence). CDR3 loop: CASSLALPTDILNTEAFF. The CDR3 DNA sequence: TGTGCCAGCAGCTTAGCCCTCCCGACAGATATACTGAACACTGAAGCTTTCTTT.

This chain joins TRBV14 and TRBJ2-1; weak D call: TRBD2 (6 bases). Between the trimmed V and J ends, which lost 0 bases and 4 bases, there was a span of 22 bases. Germline assignment: CDR1 SGHDN and CDR2 FVKESK. This CDR3 spans 19 amino acids. The CDR3 sequence is CASSQDPLVIAEAYNEQFF. The CDR3, as DNA: TGTGCCAGCAGCCAAGATCCCCTGGTAATAGCGGAAGCTTACAATGAGCAGTTCTTC.

V gene TRBV10-3 combines with J gene TRBJ2-5; a possible D gene is TRBD1 (5 bases). This CDR3 has 13 amino acids. Trimming pared 4 bases from V and 4 bases from J, leaving 10 bases between. Looked up from germline, CDR1 is ENHRY and CDR2 is SYGVKD. CDR3 in amino acids: CAISGTQGETQYF. In DNA, the CDR3 is TGTGCCATCAGTGGGACCCAGGGAGAGACCCAGTACTTC.

CDR3 DNA: TGTGCCATCAGTGGGGGGCGACTAGCGGGAGATTTCGAGACCCAGTACTTC. Its protein product is CAISGGRLAGDFETQYF. This chain connects TRBV10-3 to TRBJ2-5; 12 bases line up with TRBD2. Germline lookup yields CDR1 ENHRY and CDR2 SYGVKD. The V segment lost 4 bases and the J segment 5 bases; nucleotides outside the gene matches: 11. CDR3 length: 17 amino acids.